This T cell receptor (beta chain) was recovered during a study of spatial heterogeneity in lung cancer. On the study more broadly: Where available, sequencing covered follow-up PBMC samples, taken at a median of roughly two years after resection.

Regarding time point: blood at routine non-recurrence follow-up after resection. The input material, whole RNA from tumor, nontumor lung or frozen PBMC, was sequenced unsorted. CDR1 and CDR2 from the germline V gene are SGHAT and FQNNGV. The CDR3 consists of 15 residues. Trimming pared 3 bases from V and 1 base from J, leaving 9 bases between. TCR cDNA molecules each had a unique molecular identifier. A single record per CDR3 protein comes from TCRdb applying MiXCR to the 5' RACE reads. This table holds approximately 70,000 distinct CDR3 sequences, 7.5% to 10% found once. This chain links TRBV11-2 with TRBJ2-2; no clear D gene. The source of this sequence is a female donor with early-stage non-small cell lung cancer. Sequenced material: PBMCs, taken at follow-up. CDR3 sequence reads: CASSFLRRNTGELFF. In DNA form, the CDR3 reads TGTGCCAGCAGCTTTTTGCGCAGGAACACCGGGGAGCTGTTTTTT.